This T cell receptor beta chain was identified during a study of cytomegalovirus exposure and HLA in healthy donors. Study-level results: Among the most significant clusters, several appeared linked to common viral pathogens in a later analysis.

About this clone: No antigen is known for it. The junction does not match germline at one end; this may be a read error.

60 Vbeta and 13 Jbeta primers were used in PCR. Data came from immunoSEQ multiplex PCR; TCRdb stores just in-frame clones and leaves some out. The repertoire holds some 140,000 clones, with approximately 80% as singletons. Germline values: CDR1 SGHVS, CDR2 FQNEAQ. CDR3 length: 16 residues. Sequenced sample: PBMCs. The genes are TRBV7-8 and TRBJ2-7, with 8 bases matching TRBD1. The source is a male donor in good health and CMV-seropositive. The chain's CDR3 is CASSLDWAGGSNEQYF. The CDR3 DNA follows: TGTGCCAGCAGCTTAGACTGGGCAGGGGGCTCCAACGAGCAGTACTTC.